In its sample, the clone carrying this T cell receptor (beta chain) is medium-sized. These data originate in a study of T cell changes during pregnancy in multiple sclerosis. The assay was immunoSEQ multiplex PCR, and TCRdb's table has in-frame clones only and misses some. The table includes around 31,000 clones, around 88% detected once. Germline V gene sequence: CDR1 LNHNV, CDR2 YYDKDF (reference sequence). V dropped 1 base and J dropped 8 bases, with 14 bases sitting between them. The CDR3 has 14 amino acids. The genes are TRBV15 and TRBJ1-2; D unclear. This specimen was CD4+ T cells from peripheral blood mononuclear cells, taken in the first trimester of pregnancy. The TCR comes from a female donor in good health, enrolled as a control in a pregnancy study. CDR3 protein: CATSRAGWPYGYTF. CDR3 DNA: TGTGCCACCAGCAGAGCGGGGTGGCCCTACGGCTACACCTTC.